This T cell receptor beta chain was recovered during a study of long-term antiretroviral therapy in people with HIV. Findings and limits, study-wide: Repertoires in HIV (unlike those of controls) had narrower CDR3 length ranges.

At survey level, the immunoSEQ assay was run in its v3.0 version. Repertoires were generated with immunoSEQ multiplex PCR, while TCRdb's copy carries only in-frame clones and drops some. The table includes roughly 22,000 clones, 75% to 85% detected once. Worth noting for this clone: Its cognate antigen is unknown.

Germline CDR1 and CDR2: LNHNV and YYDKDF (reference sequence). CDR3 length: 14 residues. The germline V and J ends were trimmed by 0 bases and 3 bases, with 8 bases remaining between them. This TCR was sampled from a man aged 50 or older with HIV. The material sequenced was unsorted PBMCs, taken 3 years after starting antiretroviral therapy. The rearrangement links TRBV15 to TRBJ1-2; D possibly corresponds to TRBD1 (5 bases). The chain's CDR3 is CATSRDWGDYGYTF. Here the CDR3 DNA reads TGTGCCACCAGCAGAGATTGGGGGGACTATGGCTACACCTTC.